Following are 24 T cell receptor beta chains from one sample sequenced in a study of CD8 T cells in ankylosing spondylitis (dated by TCRdb to the late 2010s). The library was prepared using 5' RACE. Sequencing used an Illumina HiSeq 2500. The public sequencing data were trimmed at Q25 with fastp and processed into clonotypes with MiXCR by TCRdb, which kept only in-frame beta chains. Rows merge per CDR3 protein into single entries with the most common DNA and genes. The sample yields under 250,000 distinct CDR3 sequences; roughly a third were counted once. The ten largest make up roughly 4.2% of the sample. What was sequenced was blood, either unsorted or a sorted T cell fraction (not recorded which). The receptors originated from a male donor with ankylosing spondylitis or in good health (not recorded which).

This clonotype appeared a few times. CDR3: CSASQEYEQYF. CDR3 sequence (DNA): TGCAGTGCAAGCCAGGAGTACGAGCAGTACTTC. The chain links TRBV20-1 to TRBJ2-7; unclear D gene. The germline V gene encodes CDR1 DFQATT and CDR2 SNEGSKA (reference sequence). Trimming took off 6 bases at V and 4 bases at J, with 10 bases between the two ends. The CDR3 is made up of 11 amino acids.

This clonotype was observed once. The J gene is TRBJ2-1, the V gene TRBV10-2; D is undetermined. The CDR3 has 15 amino acids. The germline V and J ends were trimmed by 2 bases and 5 bases, with 13 bases remaining between them. Looked up from germline, CDR1 is WSHSY and CDR2 is SAAADI. The CDR3 coding sequence is TGCGCCAGCAGTGAGCTCGTATTATCGAACAATGAGCAGTTCTTC. Its protein product is CASSELVLSNNEQFF.

The chain joins TRBV5-5 to TRBJ2-7; no firm D call. This CDR3 has 14 amino acids. Germline V CDR1 and CDR2: SGHKS, YYEKEE (reference sequence). The V and J ends lost 1 base and 1 base respectively, with 9 bases between them. CDR3 in amino acids: CASSLPVISYEQYF. CDR3 nucleotides: TGTGCCAGCAGCTTGCCGGTGATATCCTACGAGCAGTACTTC.

This clonotype was found a few times. The V call is TRBV29-1, the J call TRBJ1-1; 10 nucleotides match TRBD1. The CDR3 has 13 amino acids. The trim removed 7 bases at V and 5 bases at J, leaving 7 bases unmatched. Germline loops: CDR1 SQVTM, CDR2 ANQGSEA. CDR3 region: CSGGDRGWTEAFF. In nucleotides, the CDR3 is TGCAGCGGGGGGGACAGGGGCTGGACTGAAGCTTTCTTT.

This clonotype was detected ten times or more. This rearrangement joins TRBV10-3 to TRBJ2-7, with D perhaps TRBD1 (5 bases). Trimming removed 3 bases from V and 4 bases from J, with 13 bases in between. Per the germline V gene, CDR1 is ENHRY and CDR2 is SYGVKD. The CDR3 runs 14 residues. As DNA, the CDR3 is TGTGCCATCAGTGACCCGGACACGTTTTACGAGCAGTACTTC. This encodes CAISDPDTFYEQYF.

The chain employs TRBV5-1 and TRBJ2-1; the D is unclear. CDR1 and CDR2 from the germline V gene are SGHRS and YFSETQ. The CDR3 is made up of 15 amino acids. The V gene lost 0 bases and the J gene lost 8 bases, with 15 bases spanning the gap. The CDR3 region has the DNA TGCGCCAGCAGCTTGGGGTTGGGTCTGGGCTATGAGCAGTTCTTC. Its protein is CASSLGLGLGYEQFF.

The V call is TRBV6-2 or TRBV6-3, the J call TRBJ2-3; TRBD1 matches 9 bases. The CDR3 has 14 amino acids. The germline V gene encodes CDR1 MNHEY and CDR2 SVGEGT. V was clipped by 2 bases and J by 5 bases; unmatched bases: 2. CDR3 sequence: CASSYTGGQDTQYF. DNA of the CDR3: TGTGCCAGCAGTTACACAGGGGGCCAAGATACGCAGTATTTT.

The V and J genes are TRBV6-2 or TRBV6-3 and TRBJ1-4; tentatively, D is TRBD1 (5 bases). With 2 bases removed from V and 1 base from J, the gap between germline ends came to 8 bases. The CDR3 has 15 amino acids. Germline values: CDR1 MNHEY, CDR2 SVGEGT. The CDR3 bases are TGTGCCAGCAGTTACGACGGGGGAACTAATGAAAAACTGTTTTTT. Translating gives CASSYDGGTNEKLFF.

This clonotype was seen more than once but under ten times. The J gene is TRBJ2-1, the V gene TRBV10-3; D gene unclear. Deletions cut 0 bases from V and 5 bases from J, with 8 bases between. Germline V gene data show CDR1 as ENHRY and CDR2 as SYGVKD. The CDR3 runs to 14 residues. CDR3: CAISESKGNNEQFF. CDR3 coding DNA: TGTGCCATCAGTGAGTCAAAAGGAAACAATGAGCAGTTCTTC.

The chain is built from TRBV7-2 and TRBJ2-5; perhaps TRBD2 as D (6 bases). CDR3 length: 16 amino acids. Trimming cost V 6 bases and J 5 bases, with 22 bases left between them. From germline, CDR1 is SGHTA and CDR2 FQGNSA. DNA of the CDR3: TGTGCCAGCAGTCTCTCCTCCTCAAGCGGGCAGGAGACCCAGTACTTC. This encodes CASSLSSSSGQETQYF. The full variable domain, in which reference TRBV7-2 and TRBJ2-5 provide the parts outside the CDR3, is GAGVSQSPSNKVTEKGKDVELRCDPISGHTALYWYRQSLGQGLEFLIYFQGNSAPDKSGLPSDRFSAERTGGSVSTLTIQRTQQEDSAVYLCASSLSSSSGQETQYFGPGTRLLVL.

This clonotype came up a few times. This sequence joins TRBV3-1 and TRBJ1-4, with D uncertain. Germline V gene lookup returns CDR1 LGHDT and CDR2 YNNKEL (reference sequence). This CDR3 contains 15 residues. V was trimmed by 0 bases and J by 8 bases, leaving 13 bases between them. The CDR3 spells CASSQESRETEKLFF. CDR3 in DNA: TGTGCCAGCAGCCAAGAGTCTAGGGAGACGGAAAAACTGTTTTTT.

As regards this clonotype: The junction departs from the called germline gene at one end, perhaps through a read error. The chain is built from TRBV12-3 or TRBV12-4 and TRBJ2-3; TRBD2 aligns across 10 bases. This CDR3 is built from 18 residues. CDR3 nucleotide sequence: TGTACCAGCAGTTTTGACCCGAGCGGGGGGGATGGCACAGATACGCAGTATTTT. It translates to CTSSFDPSGGDGTDTQYF.

The chain has TRBV7-9 and TRBJ2-7; D is uncertain. CDR3 length: 14 residues. Germline CDR1 reads SEHNR; CDR2 reads FQNEAQ (reference sequence). Trimming stripped 3 bases from V and 4 bases from J, with 13 bases between. CDR3 coding DNA: TGTGCCAGCAGCTTGGCGCCGAGTATTTACGAGCAGTACTTC. Its protein product is CASSLAPSIYEQYF.

This rearrangement joins TRBV10-3 to TRBJ2-5; perhaps TRBD1 as D (6 bases). This CDR3 is 14 amino acids long. The V end was cut by 2 bases, the J end by 9 bases, with 16 bases between. Germline V gene data show CDR1 as ENHRY and CDR2 as SYGVKD. The CDR3 region has the DNA TGTGCCATCAGTGAGAGACAGGAAAGCATGGCCCAGTACTTC. Protein sequence: CAISERQESMAQYF.

The chain carries TRBV5-5 and TRBJ1-4; no firm D call. The germline V and J ends were trimmed by 0 bases and 4 bases, with 13 bases remaining between them. This CDR3 comprises 16 residues. Looked up from germline, CDR1 is SGHKS and CDR2 is YYEKEE (reference sequence). The CDR3 sequence is CASSLAAVLRNEKLFF. DNA of the CDR3: TGTGCCAGCAGCTTGGCCGCAGTCCTGCGTAATGAAAAACTGTTTTTT.

This clonotype showed up just a few times. The chain uses TRBV12-3 or TRBV12-4 and TRBJ1-5; D possibly corresponds to TRBD1 (5 bases). This CDR3 contains 13 residues. Trimming left V 3 bases short and J 7 bases short, with 10 bases between. DNA for the CDR3: TGTGCCAGCAGTTTCAGGGAAGGACAGCCCCAGCATTTT. Translating gives CASSFREGQPQHF.

This chain connects TRBV20-1 to TRBJ2-5; D call uncertain. The CDR3 length is 13 residues. With 3 bases removed from V and 0 bases from J, the gap between germline ends came to 8 bases. Germline CDR1 is DFQATT and CDR2 is SNEGSKA (reference sequence). The CDR3 DNA is TGCAGTGCTAGTCAAGAGTACCAAGAGACCCAGTACTTC. Translation: CSASQEYQETQYF.

This chain uses TRBV3-1 with TRBJ2-3, with 10 bases aligning to TRBD2. Trimming at V came to 4 bases and at J to 0 bases, leaving 1 base not matched to a gene. The CDR3 is 15 residues long. Germline V lookup: CDR1 LGHDT, CDR2 YNNKEL (reference sequence). This CDR3 reads CASSPTSGSTDTQYF. The CDR3 coding sequence is TGTGCCAGCAGCCCGACTAGCGGGAGCACAGATACGCAGTATTTT.

This rearrangement joins TRBV20-1 to TRBJ2-7; D is perhaps TRBD1 (6 bases). Germline V CDR1 and CDR2: DFQATT, SNEGSKA (reference sequence). The ends were cut back, 7 bases at V and 0 bases at J, with 13 bases in the middle. The CDR3 has 13 amino acids. In DNA, the CDR3 is TGCAGTGGGAGGACAGCGAGCTCCTACGAGCAGTACTTC. Protein product: CSGRTASSYEQYF.

The V and J genes are TRBV30 and TRBJ2-5, with TRBD1 identical over 8 bases. The V gene's germline CDR1 is GTSNPN and CDR2 SVGIG (reference sequence). The V and J ends lost 1 base and 4 bases, in that order; junction bases with no gene match: 5. The CDR3 sequence is 14 residues long. CDR3 DNA: TGTGCCTGGAGTGCGGCCGGGACAGGAGAGACCCAGTACTTC. Amino acid sequence: CAWSAAGTGETQYF.

This clonotype was detected a few times. The V call is TRBV20-1, the J call TRBJ1-3; D possibly corresponds to TRBD1 (5 bases). The CDR3 consists of 15 residues. The V end lost 3 bases, the J end lost 2 bases, and 14 bases lay between the germline ends. Germline CDR1 reads DFQATT; CDR2 reads SNEGSKA (reference sequence). The CDR3 reads CSARGPGATGNTIYF. CDR3 coding DNA: TGCAGTGCTAGGGGGCCCGGGGCCACTGGAAACACCATATATTTT.

This chain joins TRBV9 and TRBJ1-6; D remains ambiguous. Trimming removed 3 bases from V and 7 bases from J, with 14 bases in between. The V gene's germline CDR1 is SGDLS and CDR2 YYNGEE. The CDR3 loop spans 15 amino acids. The CDR3 nucleotides are TGTGCCAGCAGCGGAACTAGCATAGGGAATTCACCCCTCCACTTT. It yields the protein CASSGTSIGNSPLHF.

This clonotype was seen only a few times. The rearrangement links TRBV12-3 or TRBV12-4 to TRBJ2-7, with a weak D call TRBD1 (5 bases). The CDR3 has 13 amino acids. Trimming removed 6 bases at V and 1 base at J, with 10 bases between. Here the CDR3 DNA reads TGTGCCAGCAGGACGACAGATTCCTACGAGCAGTACTTC. Its protein product is CASRTTDSYEQYF.

This clonotype showed up just a few times. The chain joins TRBV6-5 to TRBJ2-5; D unclear. The germline CDR1 and CDR2 sequences are MNHEY and SVGAGI. The CDR3 has 14 amino acids. V lost 0 bases and J lost 2, with 7 bases in between. The CDR3 DNA reads as TGTGCCAGCAGTTACTCGATGGGACAAGAGACCCAGTACTTC. The encoded protein is CASSYSMGQETQYF.